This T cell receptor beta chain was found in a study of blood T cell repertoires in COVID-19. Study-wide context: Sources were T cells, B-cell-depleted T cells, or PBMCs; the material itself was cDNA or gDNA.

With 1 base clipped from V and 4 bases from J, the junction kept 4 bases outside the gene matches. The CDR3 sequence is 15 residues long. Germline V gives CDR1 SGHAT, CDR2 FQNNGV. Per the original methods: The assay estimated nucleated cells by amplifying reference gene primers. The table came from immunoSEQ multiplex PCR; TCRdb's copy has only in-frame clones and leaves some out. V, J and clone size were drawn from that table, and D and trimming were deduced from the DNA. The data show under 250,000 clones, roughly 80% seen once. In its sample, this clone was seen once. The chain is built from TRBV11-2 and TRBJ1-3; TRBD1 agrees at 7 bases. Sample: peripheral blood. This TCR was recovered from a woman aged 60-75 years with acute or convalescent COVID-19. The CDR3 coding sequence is TGTGCCAGCAGCTTAGGCCGGGACAGAGGAAACACCATATATTTT. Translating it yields CASSLGRDRGNTIYF.